This T cell receptor beta chain was sequenced for a study of CD8+CD57+ T cells in acquired aplastic anemia. Study details: When averaged, DNA from sorted CD4+ and CD8+ cells came to approximately 3.2 ug.

V shed 4 bases and J 5 bases; nucleotides not matched to a gene: 5. The CDR3 extends over 15 amino acids. Germline V lookup: CDR1 LNHNV, CDR2 YYDKDF (reference sequence). Study conclusions and caveats: Any difference that existed in CD8+ Simpson's diversity between patients and controls was not significant.

This clonotype turned up a few times. As yet, its antigen is unknown. Before being chosen for sequencing, patients had shown CD8+CD57+ cell expansion by flow cytometry. Prior therapy had not been administered to any patient at the time of blood sampling. Genomic DNA provided the template from which TCR beta VDJ and CDR3 profiles were obtained. MiXCR was run by TCRdb on the reads, yielding one entry per CDR3 protein. The top ten clones hold about 39% of a sample with roughly 200,000 distinct CDR3 sequences, around 63% of them seen once. This TCR was sampled from a human donor with aplastic anemia. The sequencing sample was made of sorted CD4+, CD8+, or CD8+CD57+ T cells (not recorded which) from PBMCs. This rearrangement joins TRBV15 to TRBJ1-6; TRBD1 agrees at 7 bases. The CDR3 reads CATSKQTGHNSPLHF. The CDR3 nucleotides are TGTGCCACCAGCAAACAGACAGGGCATAATTCACCCCTCCACTTT.